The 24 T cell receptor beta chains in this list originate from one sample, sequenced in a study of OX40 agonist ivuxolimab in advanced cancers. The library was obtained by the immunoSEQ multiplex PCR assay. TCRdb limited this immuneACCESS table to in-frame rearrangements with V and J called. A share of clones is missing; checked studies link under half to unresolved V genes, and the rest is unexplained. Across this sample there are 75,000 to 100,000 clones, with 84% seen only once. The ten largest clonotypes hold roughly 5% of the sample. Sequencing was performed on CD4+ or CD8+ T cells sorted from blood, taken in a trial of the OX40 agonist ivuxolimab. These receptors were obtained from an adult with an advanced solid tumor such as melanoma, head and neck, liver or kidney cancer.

The CDR3 region has the DNA TGCAGCGTTGGCCCGCCAGGGACCCCTTACGAGCAGTACTTC. Its translation: CSVGPPGTPYEQYF. The V and J genes are TRBV29-1 and TRBJ2-5; D could derive from TRBD1 or TRBD2 (5 bases each). With the DNA end fitting TRBJ2-7 better, the J assignment may be wrong. This CDR3 spans 14 amino acids. Looked up from germline, CDR1 is SQVTM and CDR2 is ANQGSEA.

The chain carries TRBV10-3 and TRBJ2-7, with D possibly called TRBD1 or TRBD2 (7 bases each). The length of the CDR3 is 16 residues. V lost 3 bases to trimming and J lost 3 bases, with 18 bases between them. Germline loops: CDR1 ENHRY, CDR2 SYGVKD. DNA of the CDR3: TGTGCCATCAGTGACTGGGGAGGGGGCCACTACTACGAGCAGTACTTC. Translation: CAISDWGGGHYYEQYF.

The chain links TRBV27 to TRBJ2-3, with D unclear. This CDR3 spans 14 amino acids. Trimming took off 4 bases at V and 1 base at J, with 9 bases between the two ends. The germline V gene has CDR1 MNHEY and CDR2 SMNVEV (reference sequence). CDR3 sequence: CASSSNTRTDTQYF. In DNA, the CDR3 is TGTGCCAGCAGTTCGAATACGCGCACAGATACGCAGTATTTT.

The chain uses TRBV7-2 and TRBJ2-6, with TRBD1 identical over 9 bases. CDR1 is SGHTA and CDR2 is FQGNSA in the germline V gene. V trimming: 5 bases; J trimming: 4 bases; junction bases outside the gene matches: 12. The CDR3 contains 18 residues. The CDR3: CASSPSPGTGTGANVLTF. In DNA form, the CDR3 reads TGTGCCAGCAGCCCGAGTCCCGGGACAGGGACCGGGGCCAACGTCCTGACTTTC. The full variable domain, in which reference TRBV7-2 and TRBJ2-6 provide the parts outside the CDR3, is GAGVSQSPSNKVTEKGKDVELRCDPISGHTALYWYRQSLGQGLEFLIYFQGNSAPDKSGLPSDRFSAERTGGSVSTLTIQRTQQEDSAVYLCASSPSPGTGTGANVLTFGAGSRLTVL.

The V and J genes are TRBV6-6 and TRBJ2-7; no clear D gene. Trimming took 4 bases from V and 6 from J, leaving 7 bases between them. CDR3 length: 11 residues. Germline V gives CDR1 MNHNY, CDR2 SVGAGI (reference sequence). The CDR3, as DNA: TGTGCCAGCAGTTCTCCGGGCGAGCAGTACTTC. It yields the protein CASSSPGEQYF.

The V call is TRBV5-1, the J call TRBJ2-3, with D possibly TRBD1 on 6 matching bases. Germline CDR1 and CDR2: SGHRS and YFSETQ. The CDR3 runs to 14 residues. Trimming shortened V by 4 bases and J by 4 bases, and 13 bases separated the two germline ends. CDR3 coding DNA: TGCGCCAGCAGCCAAAGGACAGACGCAGATACGCAGTATTTT. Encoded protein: CASSQRTDADTQYF.

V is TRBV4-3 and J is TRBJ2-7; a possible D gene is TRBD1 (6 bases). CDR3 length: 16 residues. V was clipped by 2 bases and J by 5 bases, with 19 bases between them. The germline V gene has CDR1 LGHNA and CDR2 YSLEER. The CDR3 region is CASSQSFGQTIHEQYF. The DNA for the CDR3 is TGCGCCAGCAGCCAATCTTTCGGACAGACAATCCACGAGCAGTACTTC.

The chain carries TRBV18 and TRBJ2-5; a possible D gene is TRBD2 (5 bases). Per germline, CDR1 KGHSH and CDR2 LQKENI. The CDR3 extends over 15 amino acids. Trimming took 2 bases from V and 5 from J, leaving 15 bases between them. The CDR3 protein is CASSPTVVAWETQYF. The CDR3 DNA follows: TGTGCCAGCTCACCAACAGTGGTAGCGTGGGAGACCCAGTACTTC.

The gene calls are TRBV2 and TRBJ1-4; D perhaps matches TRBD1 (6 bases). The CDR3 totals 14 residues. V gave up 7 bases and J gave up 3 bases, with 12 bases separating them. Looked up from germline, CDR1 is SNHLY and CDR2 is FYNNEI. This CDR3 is CASTTRTANEKLFF. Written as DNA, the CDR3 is TGTGCCAGCACCACTCGGACAGCTAATGAAAAACTGTTTTTT.

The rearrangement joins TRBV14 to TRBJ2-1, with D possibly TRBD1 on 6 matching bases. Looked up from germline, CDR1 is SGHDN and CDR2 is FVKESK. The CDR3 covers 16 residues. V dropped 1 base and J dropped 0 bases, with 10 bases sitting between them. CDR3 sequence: CASSQAGTFSYNEQFF. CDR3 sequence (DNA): TGTGCCAGCAGCCAAGCAGGGACATTCTCCTACAATGAGCAGTTCTTC.

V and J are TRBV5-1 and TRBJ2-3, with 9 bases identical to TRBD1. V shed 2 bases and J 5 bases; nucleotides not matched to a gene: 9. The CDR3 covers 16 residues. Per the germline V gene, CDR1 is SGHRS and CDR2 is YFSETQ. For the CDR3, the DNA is TGCGCCAGCAGCTTACGCGGGACAGGGATAGGAGATACGCAGTATTTT. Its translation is CASSLRGTGIGDTQYF.

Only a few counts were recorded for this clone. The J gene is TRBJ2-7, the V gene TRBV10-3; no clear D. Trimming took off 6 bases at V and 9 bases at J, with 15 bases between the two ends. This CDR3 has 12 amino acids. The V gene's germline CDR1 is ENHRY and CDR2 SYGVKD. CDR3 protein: CAIRHTGIGQYF. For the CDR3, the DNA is TGTGCCATCAGACACACGGGTATTGGGCAGTACTTC.

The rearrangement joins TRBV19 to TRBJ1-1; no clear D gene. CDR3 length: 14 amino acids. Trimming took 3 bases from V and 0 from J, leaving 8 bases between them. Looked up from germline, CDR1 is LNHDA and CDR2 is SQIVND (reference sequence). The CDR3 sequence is CASSMVDLNTEAFF. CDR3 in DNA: TGTGCCAGTAGTATGGTGGACTTGAACACTGAAGCTTTCTTT.

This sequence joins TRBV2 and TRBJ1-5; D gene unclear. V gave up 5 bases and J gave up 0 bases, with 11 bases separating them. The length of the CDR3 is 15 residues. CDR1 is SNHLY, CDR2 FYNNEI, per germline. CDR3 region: CASSRELNSNQPQHF. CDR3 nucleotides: TGTGCCAGCAGTCGAGAACTTAATAGCAATCAGCCCCAGCATTTT. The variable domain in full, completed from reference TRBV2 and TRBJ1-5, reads EPEVTQTPSHQVTQMGQEVILRCVPISNHLYFYWYRQILGQKVEFLVSFYNNEISEKSEIFDDQFSVERPDGSNFTLKIRSTKLEDSAMYFCASSRELNSNQPQHFGDGTRLSIL.

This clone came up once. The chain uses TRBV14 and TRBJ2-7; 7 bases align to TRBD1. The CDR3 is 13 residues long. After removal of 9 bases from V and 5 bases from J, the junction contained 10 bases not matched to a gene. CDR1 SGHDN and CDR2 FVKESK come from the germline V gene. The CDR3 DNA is TGTGCCAGAATCCTCGACAGGGCCCACGAGCAGTACTTC. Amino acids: CARILDRAHEQYF.

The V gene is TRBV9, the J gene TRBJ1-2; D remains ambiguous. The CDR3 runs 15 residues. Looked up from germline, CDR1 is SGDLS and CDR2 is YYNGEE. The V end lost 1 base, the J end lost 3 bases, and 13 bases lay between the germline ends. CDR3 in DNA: TGTGCCAGCAGCGTAAGAGGGCAGGCCTACTATGGCTACACCTTC. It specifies CASSVRGQAYYGYTF.

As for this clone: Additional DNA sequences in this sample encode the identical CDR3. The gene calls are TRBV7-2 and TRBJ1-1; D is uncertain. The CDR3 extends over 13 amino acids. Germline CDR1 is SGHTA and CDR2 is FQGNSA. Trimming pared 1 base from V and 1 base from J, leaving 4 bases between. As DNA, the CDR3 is TGTGCCAGCAGCTTAGACAGGAACACTGAAGCTTTCTTT. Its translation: CASSLDRNTEAFF.

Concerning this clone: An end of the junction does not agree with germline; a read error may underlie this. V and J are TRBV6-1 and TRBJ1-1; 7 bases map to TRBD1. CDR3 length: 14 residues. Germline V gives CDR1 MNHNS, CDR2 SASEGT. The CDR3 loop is CANSEAGAGGVAFF. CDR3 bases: TGTGCCAACAGTGAAGCGGGGGCAGGGGGTGTAGCTTTCTTT.

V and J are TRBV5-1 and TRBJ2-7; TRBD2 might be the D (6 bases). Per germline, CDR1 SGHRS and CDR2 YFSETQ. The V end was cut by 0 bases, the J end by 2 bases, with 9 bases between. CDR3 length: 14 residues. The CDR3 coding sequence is TGCGCCAGCAGCTTGGACGGAGGGCCCTACGAGCAGTACTTC. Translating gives CASSLDGGPYEQYF. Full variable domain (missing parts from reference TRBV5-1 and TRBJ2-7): KAGVTQTPRYLIKTRGQQVTLSCSPISGHRSVSWYQQTPGQGLQFLFEYFSETQRNKGNFPGRFSGRQFSNSRSEMNVSTLELGDSALYLCASSLDGGPYEQYFGPGTRLTVT.

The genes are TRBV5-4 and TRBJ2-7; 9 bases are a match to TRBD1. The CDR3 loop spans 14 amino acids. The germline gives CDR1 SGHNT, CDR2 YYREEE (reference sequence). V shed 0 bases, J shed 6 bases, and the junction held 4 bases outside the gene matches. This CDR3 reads CASSLETGGFEQYF. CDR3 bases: TGTGCCAGCAGCTTGGAGACAGGGGGTTTCGAGCAGTACTTC.

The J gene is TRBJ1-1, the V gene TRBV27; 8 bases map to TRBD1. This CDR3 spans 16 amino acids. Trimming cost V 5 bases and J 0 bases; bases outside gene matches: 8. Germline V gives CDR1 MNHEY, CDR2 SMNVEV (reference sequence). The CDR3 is CASSPYRGSMNTEAFF. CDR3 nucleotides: TGTGCCAGCAGTCCCTACAGGGGGTCCATGAACACTGAAGCTTTCTTT.

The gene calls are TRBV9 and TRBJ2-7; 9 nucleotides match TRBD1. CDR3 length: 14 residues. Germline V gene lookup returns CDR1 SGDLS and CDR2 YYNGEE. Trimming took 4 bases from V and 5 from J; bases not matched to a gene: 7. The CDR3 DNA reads TGTGCCAGCAGCAACCGACAGGGGGGAGACGAGCAGTACTTC. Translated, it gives CASSNRQGGDEQYF.

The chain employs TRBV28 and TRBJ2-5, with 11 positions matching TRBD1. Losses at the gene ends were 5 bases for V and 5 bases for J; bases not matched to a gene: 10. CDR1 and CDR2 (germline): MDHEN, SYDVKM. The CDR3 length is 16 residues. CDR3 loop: CASSAPGTGGRETQYF. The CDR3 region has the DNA TGTGCCAGCAGTGCTCCTGGGACAGGGGGTAGGGAGACCCAGTACTTC.

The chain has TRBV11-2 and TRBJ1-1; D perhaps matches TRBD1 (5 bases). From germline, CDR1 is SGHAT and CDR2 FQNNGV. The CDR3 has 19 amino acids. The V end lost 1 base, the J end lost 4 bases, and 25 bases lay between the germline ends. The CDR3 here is CASSLVRRWIGGDFTEAFF. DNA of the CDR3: TGTGCCAGCAGCTTAGTGAGACGGTGGATCGGGGGGGATTTCACTGAAGCTTTCTTT.